The 20 T cell receptor beta chains listed next were all sequenced from one sample in a study of blood T cell repertoires in COVID-19. Some clones are missing from TCRdb's copy, which holds only in-frame ones; the method was immunoSEQ multiplex PCR. In the table there are some 290,000 clones, roughly 86% of which are singletons. The specimen sequenced was PBMCs or T cells enriched from blood (not recorded which). The receptors were sampled from a woman aged 25 to 39 who had recovered from COVID-19.

V usage is TRBV4-1 and J usage is TRBJ2-1; TRBD2 agrees at 12 bases. Germline CDR1 is MGHRA and CDR2 is YSYEKL. This CDR3 spans 20 amino acids. V shed 1 base, J shed 9 bases, and the junction held 19 bases outside the gene matches. The CDR3 region is CASSQASGRAKTHRLGEQFF. As DNA, the CDR3 is TGCGCCAGCAGCCAAGCTAGCGGGAGGGCCAAAACCCACAGGTTGGGTGAGCAGTTCTTC.

V usage is TRBV4-2 and J usage is TRBJ1-6; TRBD1 aligns across 8 bases. CDR3 length equals 18 residues. Germline loops: CDR1 LGHNA, CDR2 YNFKEQ. The V gene end was trimmed by 2 bases and the J gene end by 3 bases; junction bases not matched to a gene: 9. The DNA for the CDR3 is TGTGCCAGCAGCCAAATGACAGGGGCCGGCGACTATAATTCACCCCTCCACTTT. It encodes CASSQMTGAGDYNSPLHF.

This clone was observed a handful of times. The rearrangement links TRBV7-3 to TRBJ1-3; D gene unclear. CDR3 length: 14 residues. V was cut by 0 bases and J by 4 bases, with 7 bases left in between. The germline CDR1 and CDR2 sequences are SGHTA and FQGTGA. The CDR3 spells CASSLTPEGNTIYF. The CDR3 DNA follows: TGTGCCAGCAGCTTAACACCCGAGGGAAACACCATATATTTT.

The chain carries TRBV10-3 and TRBJ1-2; 7 nucleotides line up with TRBD1. The CDR3 consists of 14 residues. Trimming removed 5 bases from V and 8 bases from J; junction bases left unmatched: 11. Germline assignment: CDR1 ENHRY and CDR2 SYGVKD. Here the CDR3 DNA reads TGTGCCATCAGTAACCAACAGGGGCAGGCAGGCTACACCTTC. Translating it yields CAISNQQGQAGYTF.

This clone was counted many times. The V call is TRBV6-4, the J call TRBJ1-1, with D hard to call. Germline CDR1 reads MRHNA; CDR2 reads SNTAGT. The CDR3 covers 15 residues. V lost 3 bases and J 4 bases, leaving 15 bases between the germline ends. The CDR3 coding sequence is TGTGCCAGCAGTGAACGAGCAAGGGAGGGCACTGAAGCTTTCTTT. This gives the protein CASSERAREGTEAFF.

The chain combines TRBV29-1 with TRBJ1-2; no definite D call. Trimming stripped 0 bases from V and 4 bases from J, with 6 bases between. Germline V lookup: CDR1 SQVTM, CDR2 ANQGSEA. This CDR3 has 12 amino acids. The CDR3 coding sequence is TGCAGCGTTGAAGACCCCCTCTATGGCTACACCTTC. It translates to CSVEDPLYGYTF.

J is TRBJ1-3 and V is TRBV11-2; maybe TRBD1 (6 bases). The germline V gene encodes CDR1 SGHAT and CDR2 FQNNGV. The V and J ends lost 2 bases and 6 bases respectively, with 11 bases between them. The CDR3 extends over 14 amino acids. The DNA of the CDR3 is TGTGCCAGCAGCTTATACAGGGATGAAAACACCATATATTTT. Translation gives CASSLYRDENTIYF.

CDR3 sequence: CASSDGGLYGYTF. As DNA, the CDR3 is TGTGCCAGCAGTGACGGGGGGCTCTATGGCTACACCTTC. J is TRBJ1-2 and V is TRBV6-1; D possibly corresponds to TRBD1 (6 bases). Germline lookup yields CDR1 MNHNS and CDR2 SASEGT. The CDR3 has 13 amino acids. Trimming cost V 3 bases and J 4 bases, with 9 bases left between them.

The V gene is TRBV11-2, the J gene TRBJ2-2, with 8 bases identical to TRBD1. The CDR3 has 15 residues. Germline CDR1 SGHAT, CDR2 FQNNGV. Trimming took 3 bases from V and 3 from J; bases not matched to a gene: 3. This CDR3 reads CASSFGTGYTGELFF. The CDR3 DNA reads TGTGCCAGCAGCTTTGGGACAGGCTACACCGGGGAGCTGTTTTTT.

The chain recombines TRBV10-3 with TRBJ1-4, with D possibly TRBD1 on 5 matching bases. Germline assignment: CDR1 ENHRY and CDR2 SYGVKD. Between the trimmed V and J ends, which lost 6 bases and 5 bases, there was a span of 13 bases. The CDR3 totals 14 residues. CDR3 amino acids: CAIRGAGLNEKLFF. The CDR3, as DNA: TGTGCCATCAGAGGGGCGGGATTAAATGAAAAACTGTTTTTT.

V and J are TRBV5-1 and TRBJ1-2, with D maybe TRBD1 (6 bases). The CDR3 loop spans 16 amino acids. CDR1 is SGHRS, CDR2 YFSETQ, per germline. The V end was cut by 0 bases, the J end by 4 bases, with 16 bases between. The CDR3 coding sequence is TGCGCCAGCAGCTTGGTTAGCGGGAAGGGGGTCTATGGCTACACCTTC. Encoded protein: CASSLVSGKGVYGYTF. Supplemented by reference TRBV5-1 and TRBJ1-2, the full variable domain reads KAGVTQTPRYLIKTRGQQVTLSCSPISGHRSVSWYQQTPGQGLQFLFEYFSETQRNKGNFPGRFSGRQFSNSRSEMNVSTLELGDSALYLCASSLVSGKGVYGYTFGSGTRLTVV.

This CDR3 reads CAWSPPADTQYF. In nucleotides, the CDR3 is TGTGCCTGGAGTCCCCCCGCAGATACGCAGTATTTT. V usage is TRBV30 and J usage is TRBJ2-3, with unresolved D. The CDR3 is 12 amino acids. Trimming took off 2 bases at V and 4 bases at J, with 7 bases between the two ends. CDR1 is GTSNPN, CDR2 SVGIG, per germline (reference sequence). Full variable domain (outside the CDR3, taken from reference TRBV30 and TRBJ2-3): SQTIHQWPATLVQPVGSPLSLECTVEGTSNPNLYWYRQAAGRGLQLLFYSVGIGQISSEVPQNLSASRPQDRQFILSSKKLLLSDSGFYLCAWSPPADTQYFGPGTRLTVL.

V is TRBV27 and J is TRBJ1-1, with 11 bases that match TRBD1. The CDR3 covers 17 residues. Trimming cost V 2 bases and J 4 bases; bases outside gene matches: 9. CDR1 is MNHEY and CDR2 is SMNVEV in the germline V gene (reference sequence). In nucleotides, the CDR3 is TGTGCCAGCAGTTTAACCGGGACAGGGGGTCGTAGCACTGAAGCTTTCTTT. As protein: CASSLTGTGGRSTEAFF.

This clone was recorded once. The chain has TRBV3-1 (or the pseudogene TRBV3-2) and TRBJ1-4, with 9 bases fitting TRBD1. The CDR3 has 15 residues. Germline CDR1 and CDR2: LGHDT and YNNKEL (reference sequence). The V gene end was trimmed by 4 bases and the J gene end by 8 bases; junction bases not matched to a gene: 8. In nucleotides, the CDR3 is TGTGCCAGCAGCCTAATGGGACAGGGAGGGGAAAAACTGTTTTTT. It codes for CASSLMGQGGEKLFF.

The CDR3 spells CASSLPLDREYGYTF. In DNA form, the CDR3 reads TGTGCCAGCAGCTTGCCGTTGGACAGGGAGTATGGCTACACCTTC. V usage is TRBV5-8 and J usage is TRBJ1-2; the match to TRBD1 covers 8 bases. This CDR3 has 15 residues. V lost 1 base and J lost 5; bases outside the gene matches: 7. Germline CDR1 reads SGHTS; CDR2 reads YDEGEE.

The genes are TRBV9 and TRBJ1-1, with a weak D call TRBD1 (5 bases). Trimming took off 0 bases at V and 6 bases at J, with 15 bases between the two ends. The CDR3 sequence is 15 residues long. Germline V gene data show CDR1 as SGDLS and CDR2 as YYNGEE. CDR3 sequence reads: CASSVARGFMAEAFF. DNA of the CDR3: TGTGCCAGCAGCGTAGCCCGGGGGTTTATGGCTGAAGCTTTCTTT.

The rearrangement links TRBV29-1 to TRBJ2-5; maybe TRBD1 (5 bases). Germline V gives CDR1 SQVTM, CDR2 ANQGSEA. This CDR3 has 13 amino acids. With 1 base removed from V and 2 bases from J, the gap between germline ends came to 8 bases. CDR3 sequence: CSVEVAGQETQYF. The CDR3 DNA reads as TGCAGCGTTGAAGTGGCAGGGCAAGAGACCCAGTACTTC.

The chain carries TRBV19 and TRBJ2-3; TRBD1 might be the D (5 bases). The CDR3 spans 14 residues. V gave up 5 bases and J gave up 2 bases, with 11 bases separating them. The germline V gene has CDR1 LNHDA and CDR2 SQIVND (reference sequence). The CDR3 nucleotides read TGTGCCAGTAGTCCGTCAGGGAACACAGATACGCAGTATTTT. Amino acids: CASSPSGNTDTQYF.

The J gene is TRBJ1-5, the V gene TRBV7-9; weak D call: TRBD1 (6 bases). Germline CDR1 and CDR2: SEHNR and FQNEAQ (reference sequence). The CDR3 runs to 15 residues. Trimming took 5 bases from V and 3 from J, leaving 14 bases between them. The CDR3, as DNA: TGTGCCAGCAGCCGAGGGGGATTGATCAATCAGCCCCAGCATTTT. Its translation is CASSRGGLINQPQHF.

V and J are TRBV25-1 and TRBJ2-1; TRBD2 aligns across 12 bases. Germline lookup yields CDR1 MGHDK and CDR2 SYGVNS. CDR3 length: 15 residues. The V and J ends lost 4 bases and 9 bases, in that order; junction bases with no gene match: 7. The CDR3: CASSARLAGVGEQFF. CDR3 nucleotide sequence: TGTGCCAGCAGTGCCCGACTAGCGGGAGTAGGTGAGCAGTTCTTC.